Following are 28 T cell receptor beta chains from one sample sequenced in a study of blood T cells in healthy people across ages. A J-beta primer mix and a sample-barcoded 5' primer were used in a second PCR of roughly 6 to 11 cycles. TCRdb analysed the 5' RACE reads with MiXCR anew, one entry per CDR3 protein. The sample lists 890,000 or so distinct CDR3 sequences; 62% were seen once. The specimen was blood. These receptors came from a man aged 30-40 years in good health.

The chain couples TRBV30 to TRBJ2-1; D possibly corresponds to TRBD1 (5 bases). V was cut by 1 base and J by 1 base, with 11 bases left in between. The V gene's germline CDR1 is GTSNPN and CDR2 SVGIG (reference sequence). CDR3 length: 15 amino acids. CDR3 coding DNA: TGTGCCTGGAGTGCAACAGGACCTTCCTACAATGAGCAGTTCTTC. Amino acids: CAWSATGPSYNEQFF.

There are a few counts of this clonotype. This rearrangement joins TRBV6-1 to TRBJ2-6, with D perhaps assigned TRBD1 or TRBD2 (5 bases each). The CDR3 contains 17 residues. The germline V and J ends were trimmed by 10 bases and 2 bases, with 21 bases remaining between them. Germline loops: CDR1 MNHNS, CDR2 SASEGT. The CDR3 here is CATLFGAEGAGANVLTF. The CDR3 nucleotides are TGTGCCACCCTGTTCGGGGCGGAAGGAGCTGGGGCCAACGTCCTGACTTTC.

V is TRBV6-1 and J is TRBJ1-2; unclear D gene. The V gene lost 2 bases and the J gene lost 4 bases, with 14 bases spanning the gap. CDR3 length: 15 residues. Germline-derived CDR1 and CDR2 are MNHNS and SASEGT. The CDR3 nucleotides are TGTGCCAGCAGTGAATCAACGGGATTGAGCTATGGCTACACCTTC. Its protein product is CASSESTGLSYGYTF.

This sequence joins TRBV7-2 and TRBJ2-1, with D possibly matching TRBD2 (5 bases). The CDR3 covers 16 residues. Trimming took 1 base from V and 3 from J, leaving 13 bases between them. Looked up from germline, CDR1 is SGHTA and CDR2 is FQGNSA. The CDR3 is CASSLEPAVDYNEQFF. The CDR3, as DNA: TGTGCCAGCAGCTTAGAGCCAGCGGTGGACTACAATGAGCAGTTCTTC.

The chain employs TRBV5-1 and TRBJ2-7, with D possibly being TRBD1 (5 bases). Matching the DNA end better, TRBJ2-5 makes the J call doubtful. Germline CDR1 SGHRS, CDR2 YFSETQ. The CDR3 runs 15 residues. In nucleotides, the CDR3 is TGCGCCAGCAGCTCTTTCTCTGGACAAGCAGAGACCCAGTACTTC. Its translation is CASSSFSGQAETQYF.

This clonotype has a single count. V and J are TRBV7-3 and TRBJ2-1; TRBD2 aligns across 8 bases. Unmatched junction bases numbered 8, after V lost 5 bases and J lost 5 bases. The germline V gene has CDR1 SGHTA and CDR2 FQGTGA. This CDR3 contains 15 residues. CDR3 protein: CASSRTSGLNNEQFF. CDR3 nucleotide sequence: TGTGCCAGCAGCCGCACTAGCGGCCTAAACAATGAGCAGTTCTTC.

This CDR3 is CASRLQGAHFKETQYF. The CDR3 DNA reads TGTGCCAGCAGACTACAGGGGGCCCACTTTAAAGAGACCCAGTACTTC. The chain is built from TRBV28 and TRBJ2-7, with 9 bases fitting TRBD1. The J call could be wrong; TRBJ2-5 is a better fit for the DNA end. Germline V gene lookup returns CDR1 MDHEN and CDR2 SYDVKM. The CDR3 extends over 16 amino acids.

This clonotype was observed a few times. The rearrangement joins TRBV29-1 to TRBJ2-6; D unclear. Germline loops: CDR1 SQVTM, CDR2 ANQGSEA. This CDR3 region has 14 residues. V was clipped by 4 bases and J by 4 bases, with 11 bases between them. The CDR3 spells CSVGGVTGANVLTF. CDR3 DNA: TGCAGCGTTGGAGGAGTTACGGGGGCCAACGTCCTGACTTTC.

The chain uses TRBV7-2 and TRBJ2-3, with 15 positions matching TRBD2. CDR3 length: 16 residues. V lost 3 bases to trimming and J lost 5 bases; unmatched junction nucleotides: 3. Germline CDR1 is SGHTA and CDR2 is FQGNSA. The CDR3 sequence is CASSFGLAGGIDTQYF. In nucleotides, the CDR3 is TGTGCCAGCAGCTTCGGACTAGCGGGGGGGATAGATACGCAGTATTTT.

V gene TRBV7-2 combines with J gene TRBJ1-1; D remains ambiguous. This CDR3 contains 15 residues. CDR1 and CDR2 (germline): SGHTA, FQGNSA. Deletions cut 5 bases from V and 3 bases from J, with 16 bases between. As DNA, the CDR3 is TGTGCCAGCAGCCGAGCTAACCAGATTTACACTGAAGCTTTCTTT. Translating gives CASSRANQIYTEAFF.

CDR3 amino acids: CASTRASNEKLFF. The CDR3, as DNA: TGTGCCAGTACGAGGGCCTCGAATGAAAAACTGTTTTTT. The V and J genes are TRBV14 and TRBJ1-4, with D unresolved. This CDR3 has 13 residues. CDR1 and CDR2 from the germline V gene are SGHDN and FVKESK. V shed 9 bases and J shed 5 bases, with 13 bases lying between them.

This chain joins TRBV15 and TRBJ2-5, with 8 bases fitting TRBD2. The germline CDR1 and CDR2 sequences are LNHNV and YYDKDF (reference sequence). The length of the CDR3 is 16 residues. J was trimmed by 5 bases and V by 0 bases; bases with no gene match: 8. In DNA, the CDR3 is TGTGCCACCAGCAGAGATCGCCTAGCGGGTTGGGAGACCCAGTACTTC. This sequence encodes CATSRDRLAGWETQYF.

The chain is built from TRBV5-1 and TRBJ1-1; 10 positions agree with TRBD1. Trimming removed 4 bases from V and 0 bases from J; junction bases left unmatched: 6. The CDR3 has 16 amino acids. Germline CDR1 SGHRS, CDR2 YFSETQ. This CDR3 reads CASSRPGQGLNTEAFF. The CDR3 coding sequence is TGCGCCAGCAGCCGCCCGGGACAGGGGCTGAACACTGAAGCTTTCTTT.

As DNA, the CDR3 is TGTGCCAGCAGTGACCCACAGGGGGGCCGTGCTTTCTTT. Amino acids: CASSDPQGGRAFF. This chain connects TRBV6-1 to TRBJ1-1, with 8 bases aligning to TRBD1. Trimming cost V 3 bases and J 11 bases; bases outside gene matches: 8. Germline lookup yields CDR1 MNHNS and CDR2 SASEGT. This CDR3 is 13 amino acids long.

The V gene is TRBV20-1, the J gene TRBJ1-5, with D unresolved. CDR1 is DFQATT, CDR2 SNEGSKA, per germline (reference sequence). CDR3 length: 13 residues. V lost 5 bases and J 2 bases, leaving 10 bases between the germline ends. The CDR3 DNA reads TGCAGTGCTCCCCTTCGTGGCAATCAGCCCCAGCATTTT. Translation: CSAPLRGNQPQHF.

This clonotype was observed a few times. The J gene is TRBJ2-5, the V gene TRBV28; D is unresolved. This CDR3 is built from 14 residues. Germline CDR1 and CDR2: MDHEN and SYDVKM. Trimming stripped 2 bases from V and 1 base from J, with 8 bases between. CDR3 amino acids: CASSLALTQETQYF. The CDR3 nucleotides read TGTGCCAGCAGTTTAGCCCTAACCCAAGAGACCCAGTACTTC.

The chain links TRBV7-9 to TRBJ1-1, with a tentative D call TRBD1 (5 bases). Per germline, CDR1 SEHNR and CDR2 FQNEAQ (reference sequence). The length of the CDR3 is 16 residues. V was clipped by 4 bases and J by 4 bases, with 19 bases between them. The CDR3 DNA is TGTGCCAGCAGCTCGGGAGAGAGGGGATGGGGCACTGAAGCTTTCTTT. Translating it yields CASSSGERGWGTEAFF.

J is TRBJ2-7 and V is TRBV12-3 or TRBV12-4; the D gene is possibly TRBD2 (6 bases). Trimming took off 5 bases at V and 2 bases at J, with 13 bases between the two ends. This CDR3 region has 14 residues. The CDR3 DNA sequence: TGTGCCAGCAGTCCGACCGGGGGAGCCTACGAGCAGTACTTC. As protein: CASSPTGGAYEQYF.

This clonotype occurred once. The V call is TRBV10-3, the J call TRBJ2-3, with 8 bases aligning to TRBD2. V lost 6 bases to trimming and J lost 2 bases; unmatched junction nucleotides: 7. This CDR3 comprises 15 residues. Germline V gene lookup returns CDR1 ENHRY and CDR2 SYGVKD. The CDR3 sequence is CAIRTSVTYTDTQYF. The CDR3 DNA reads TGTGCCATCAGGACTAGCGTGACATACACAGATACGCAGTATTTT.

The rearrangement links TRBV20-1 to TRBJ2-5; TRBD2 aligns across 7 bases. Germline V gene data show CDR1 as DFQATT and CDR2 as SNEGSKA (reference sequence). V shed 3 bases, J shed 7 bases, and the junction held 14 bases outside the gene matches. The CDR3 runs to 15 residues. The CDR3 is CSARLSGAPGGTQYF. The CDR3 bases are TGCAGTGCTAGGTTAAGCGGGGCCCCCGGCGGGACCCAGTACTTC.

This clonotype was observed a few times. The chain uses TRBV5-6 and TRBJ1-2, with a weak D call TRBD1 (6 bases). Trimming left V 4 bases short and J 4 bases short, with 20 bases between. CDR1 is SGHDT, CDR2 YYEEEE, per germline. The CDR3 sequence is 16 residues long. The chain's CDR3 is CASSPGAMGLIYGYTF. The CDR3 DNA follows: TGTGCCAGCAGCCCAGGGGCTATGGGGTTGATCTATGGCTACACCTTC.

The CDR3 loop reads CAISEGGGPGEQYF. CDR3 nucleotide sequence: TGTGCCATCAGTGAGGGAGGAGGGCCGGGGGAGCAGTACTTC. V gene TRBV10-3 combines with J gene TRBJ2-7, with D perhaps TRBD2 (6 bases). The CDR3 has 14 amino acids. V was pared by 2 bases and J by 7 bases, with 15 bases between. The germline CDR1 and CDR2 sequences are ENHRY and SYGVKD.

The chain uses TRBV28 and TRBJ2-5; D not resolved. V was clipped by 5 bases and J by 0 bases, with 13 bases between them. The CDR3 extends over 15 amino acids. Germline assignment: CDR1 MDHEN and CDR2 SYDVKM. The CDR3 is CASSETATNQETQYF. CDR3 DNA sequence: TGTGCCAGCAGTGAAACGGCTACCAACCAAGAGACCCAGTACTTC.

The chain couples TRBV29-1 to TRBJ2-1; D is perhaps TRBD2 (6 bases). The germline V gene has CDR1 SQVTM and CDR2 ANQGSEA. This CDR3 comprises 13 residues. The V gene lost 4 bases and the J gene lost 5 bases, with 12 bases spanning the gap. The CDR3 DNA reads TGCAGCGTTGGGAGGAGGGCGGACAATGAGCAGTTCTTC. Translated: CSVGRRADNEQFF.

The chain is built from TRBV6-4 and TRBJ2-7; D unclear. Germline V gene lookup returns CDR1 MRHNA and CDR2 SNTAGT. This CDR3 spans 16 amino acids. V was clipped by 0 bases and J by 0 bases, with 12 bases between them. The CDR3 sequence is CASSDSLWVLSYEQYF. In nucleotides, the CDR3 is TGTGCCAGCAGTGACTCCCTGTGGGTGCTCTCCTACGAGCAGTACTTC.

This chain connects TRBV7-2 to TRBJ2-6, with 7 bases identical to TRBD1. The CDR3 sequence is 17 residues long. The germline gives CDR1 SGHTA, CDR2 FQGNSA. After removal of 4 bases from V and 1 base from J, the junction contained 7 bases not matched to a gene. This chain's CDR3 is CASSSGQAASGANVLTF. Written as DNA, the CDR3 is TGTGCCAGCAGCTCCGGACAGGCAGCATCTGGGGCCAACGTCCTGACTTTC.

The J gene is TRBJ2-7, the V gene TRBV20-1, with D possibly being TRBD2 (7 bases). Trimming took off 6 bases at V and 1 base at J, with 16 bases between the two ends. CDR3 size: 14 residues. Germline V gene data show CDR1 as DFQATT and CDR2 as SNEGSKA (reference sequence). DNA for the CDR3: TGCAGTGCGGGGGGGGCAGGGCCTTCCTACGAGCAGTACTTC. It translates to CSAGGAGPSYEQYF.

V gene TRBV5-1 combines with J gene TRBJ2-7; D is tentatively TRBD1 or TRBD2 (5 bases each). Germline assignment: CDR1 SGHRS and CDR2 YFSETQ. CDR3 size: 15 residues. Trimming removed 4 bases at V and 2 bases at J, with 16 bases between. CDR3 sequence (DNA): TGCGCCAGCAGCCCGAATGAGGGGACGCCCTACGAGCAGTACTTC. It encodes CASSPNEGTPYEQYF.